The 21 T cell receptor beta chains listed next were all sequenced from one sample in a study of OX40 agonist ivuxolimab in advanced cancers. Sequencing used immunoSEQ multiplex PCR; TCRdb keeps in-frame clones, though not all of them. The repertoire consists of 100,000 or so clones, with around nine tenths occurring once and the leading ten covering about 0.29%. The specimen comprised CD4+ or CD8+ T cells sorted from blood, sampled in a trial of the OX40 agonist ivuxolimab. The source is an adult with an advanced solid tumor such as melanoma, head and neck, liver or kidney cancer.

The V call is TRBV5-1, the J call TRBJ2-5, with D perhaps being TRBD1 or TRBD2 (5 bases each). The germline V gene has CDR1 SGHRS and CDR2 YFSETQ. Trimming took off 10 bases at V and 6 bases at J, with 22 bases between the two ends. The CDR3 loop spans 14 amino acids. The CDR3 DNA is TGCGCCTCCCGCCGGGACCCGGCTGTGCAGACCCAGTACTTC. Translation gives CASRRDPAVQTQYF.

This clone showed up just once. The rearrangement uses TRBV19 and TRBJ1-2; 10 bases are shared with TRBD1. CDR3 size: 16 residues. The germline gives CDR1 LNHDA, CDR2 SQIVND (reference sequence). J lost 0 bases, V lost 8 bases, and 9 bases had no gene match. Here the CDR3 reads CASERQGAFPNYGYTF. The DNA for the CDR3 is TGTGCCAGTGAAAGACAGGGGGCCTTCCCTAACTATGGCTACACCTTC.

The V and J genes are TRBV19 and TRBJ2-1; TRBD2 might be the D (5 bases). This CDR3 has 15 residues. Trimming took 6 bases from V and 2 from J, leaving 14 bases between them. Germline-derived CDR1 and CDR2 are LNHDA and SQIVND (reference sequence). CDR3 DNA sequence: TGTGCCAGTAGCCCTCCCGGGGTCACCTACAATGAGCAGTTCTTC. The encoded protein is CASSPPGVTYNEQFF.

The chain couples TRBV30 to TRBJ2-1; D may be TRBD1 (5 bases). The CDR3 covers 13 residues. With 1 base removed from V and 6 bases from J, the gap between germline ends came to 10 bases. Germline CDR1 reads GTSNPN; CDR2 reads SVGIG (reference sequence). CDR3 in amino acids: CAWSEGRGNEQFF. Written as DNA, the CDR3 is TGTGCCTGGAGTGAGGGGCGAGGCAATGAGCAGTTCTTC.

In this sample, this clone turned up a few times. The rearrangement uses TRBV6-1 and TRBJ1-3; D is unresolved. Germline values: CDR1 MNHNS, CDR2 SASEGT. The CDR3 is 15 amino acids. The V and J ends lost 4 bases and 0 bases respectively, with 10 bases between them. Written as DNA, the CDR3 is TGTGCCAGCAGTGCTTCAGGAACCTCTGGAAACACCATATATTTT. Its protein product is CASSASGTSGNTIYF.

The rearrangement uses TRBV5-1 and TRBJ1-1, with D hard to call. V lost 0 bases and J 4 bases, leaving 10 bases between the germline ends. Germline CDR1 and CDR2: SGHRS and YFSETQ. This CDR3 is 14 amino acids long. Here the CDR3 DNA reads TGCGCCAGCAGCTTGGACAGTACGGGCACTGAAGCTTTCTTT. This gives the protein CASSLDSTGTEAFF.

CDR3 nucleotide sequence: TGTGCCTGGAGTGCCCAGGCGGTGGGCGAGCAGTACTTC. It specifies CAWSAQAVGEQYF. The rearrangement links TRBV30 to TRBJ2-7; no definite D call. There are 13 residues in the CDR3. The V gene's germline CDR1 is GTSNPN and CDR2 SVGIG (reference sequence). Trimming pared 1 base from V and 6 bases from J, leaving 13 bases between.

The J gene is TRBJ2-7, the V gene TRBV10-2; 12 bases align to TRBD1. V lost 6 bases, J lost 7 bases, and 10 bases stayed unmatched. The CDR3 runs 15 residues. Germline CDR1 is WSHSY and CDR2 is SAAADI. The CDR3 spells CASRPSGTGGDEQYF. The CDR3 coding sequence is TGCGCCAGCAGGCCCTCTGGGACAGGGGGCGATGAGCAGTACTTC.

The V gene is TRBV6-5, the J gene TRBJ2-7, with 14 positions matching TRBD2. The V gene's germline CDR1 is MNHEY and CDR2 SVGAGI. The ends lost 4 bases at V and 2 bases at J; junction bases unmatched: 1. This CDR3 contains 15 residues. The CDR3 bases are TGTGCCAGCAGTTCGACTAGCGGGGGGGCCTACGAGCAGTACTTC. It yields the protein CASSSTSGGAYEQYF.

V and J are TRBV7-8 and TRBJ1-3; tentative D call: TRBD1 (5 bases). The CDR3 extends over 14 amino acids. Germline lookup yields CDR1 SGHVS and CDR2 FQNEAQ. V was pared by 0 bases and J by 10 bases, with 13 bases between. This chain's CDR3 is CASSLARNGGTIYF. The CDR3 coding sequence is TGTGCCAGCAGCTTAGCCCGGAATGGGGGGACCATATATTTT.

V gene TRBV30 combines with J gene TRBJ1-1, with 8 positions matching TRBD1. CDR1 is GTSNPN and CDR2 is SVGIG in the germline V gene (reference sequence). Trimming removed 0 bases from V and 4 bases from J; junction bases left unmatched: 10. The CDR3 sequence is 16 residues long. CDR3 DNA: TGTGCCTGGAGTGTACAATCTGGTACAGGGGGCACTGAAGCTTTCTTT. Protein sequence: CAWSVQSGTGGTEAFF. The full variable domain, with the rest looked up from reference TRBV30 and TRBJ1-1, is SQTIHQWPATLVQPVGSPLSLECTVEGTSNPNLYWYRQAAGRGLQLLFYSVGIGQISSEVPQNLSASRPQDRQFILSSKKLLLSDSGFYLCAWSVQSGTGGTEAFFGQGTRLTVV.

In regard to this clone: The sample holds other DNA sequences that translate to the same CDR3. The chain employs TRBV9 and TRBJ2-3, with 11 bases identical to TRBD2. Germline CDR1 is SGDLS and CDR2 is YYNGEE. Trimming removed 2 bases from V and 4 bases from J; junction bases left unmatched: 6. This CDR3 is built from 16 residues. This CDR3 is CASSVVSGGAADTQYF. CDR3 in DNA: TGTGCCAGCAGCGTGGTTAGCGGGGGGGCCGCAGATACGCAGTATTTT. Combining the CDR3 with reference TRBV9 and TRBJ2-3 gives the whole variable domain DSGVTQTPKHLITATGQRVTLRCSPRSGDLSVYWYQQSLDQGLQFLIQYYNGEERAKGNILERFSAQQFPDLHSELNLSSLELGDSALYFCASSVVSGGAADTQYFGPGTRLTVL.

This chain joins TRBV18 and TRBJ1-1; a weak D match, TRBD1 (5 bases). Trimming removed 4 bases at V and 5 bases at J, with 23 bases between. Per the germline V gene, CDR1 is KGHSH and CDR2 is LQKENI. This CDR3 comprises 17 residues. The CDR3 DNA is TGTGCCAGCTCACAACCGGGACGGGGGGGATCTGGAACTGAAGCTTTCTTT. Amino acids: CASSQPGRGGSGTEAFF. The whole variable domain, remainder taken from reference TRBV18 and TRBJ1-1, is NAGVMQNPRHLVRRRGQEARLRCSPMKGHSHVYWYRQLPEEGLKFMVYLQKENIIDESGMPKERFSAEFPKEGPSILRIQQVVRGDSAAYFCASSQPGRGGSGTEAFFGQGTRLTVV.

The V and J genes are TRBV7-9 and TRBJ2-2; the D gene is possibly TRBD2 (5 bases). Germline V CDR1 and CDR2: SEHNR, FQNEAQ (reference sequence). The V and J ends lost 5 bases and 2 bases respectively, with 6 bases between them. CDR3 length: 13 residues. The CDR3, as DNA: TGTGCCAGCAGCCGGGAAAACACCGGGGAGCTGTTTTTT. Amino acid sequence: CASSRENTGELFF. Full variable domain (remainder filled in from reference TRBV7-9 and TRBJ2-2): DTGVSQNPRHKITKRGQNVTFRCDPISEHNRLYWYRQTLGQGPEFLTYFQNEAQLEKSRLLSDRFSAERPKGSFSTLEIQRTEQGDSAMYLCASSRENTGELFFGEGSRLTVL.

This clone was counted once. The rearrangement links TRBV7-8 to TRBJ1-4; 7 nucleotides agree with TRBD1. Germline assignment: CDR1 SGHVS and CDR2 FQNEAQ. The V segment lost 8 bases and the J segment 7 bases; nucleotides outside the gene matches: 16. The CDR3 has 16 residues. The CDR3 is CASGRGLAGRGEKLFF. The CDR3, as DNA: TGTGCCAGCGGCAGGGGGTTAGCAGGGCGGGGTGAAAAACTGTTTTTT.

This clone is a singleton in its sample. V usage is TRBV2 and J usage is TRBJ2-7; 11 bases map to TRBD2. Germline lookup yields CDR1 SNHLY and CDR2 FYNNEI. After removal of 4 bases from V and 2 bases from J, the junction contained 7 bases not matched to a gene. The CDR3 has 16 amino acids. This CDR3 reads CASSGLAGRLTYEQYF. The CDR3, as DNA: TGTGCCAGCAGTGGACTAGCGGGGCGCCTCACCTACGAGCAGTACTTC.

CDR3 DNA sequence: TGTGCCAGTAGGAAGGGAACCCTGCAGTTTGGTAACAATGAGCAGTTCTTC. Translation: CASRKGTLQFGNNEQFF. This sequence joins TRBV19 and TRBJ2-1; D unclear. V lost 6 bases to trimming and J lost 5 bases, with 23 bases between them. This CDR3 is 17 amino acids long. The V gene's germline CDR1 is LNHDA and CDR2 SQIVND (reference sequence). The variable domain in full, with the rest retrieved from reference TRBV19 and TRBJ2-1, is DGGITQSPKYLFRKEGQNVTLSCEQNLNHDAMYWYRQDPGQGLRLIYYSQIVNDFQKGDIAEGYSVSREKKESFPLTVTSAQKNPTAFYLCASRKGTLQFGNNEQFFGPGTRLTVL.

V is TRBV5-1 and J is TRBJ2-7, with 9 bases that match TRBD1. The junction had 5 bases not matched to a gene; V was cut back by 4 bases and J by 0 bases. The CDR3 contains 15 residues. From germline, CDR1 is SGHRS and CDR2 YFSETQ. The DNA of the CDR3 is TGCGCCAGCAGCCTAACAGGGGGCGGCTCCTACGAGCAGTACTTC. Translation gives CASSLTGGGSYEQYF.

CDR3: CASSIDQRGLAISGELFF. Written as DNA, the CDR3 is TGTGCCAGTAGTATAGATCAGAGGGGACTAGCAATCAGCGGGGAGCTGTTTTTT. This chain uses TRBV19 with TRBJ2-2; 9 nucleotides align to TRBD2. This CDR3 region has 18 residues. Germline trimming cut 0 bases from V and 7 bases from J; bases unmatched to any gene: 12. Germline V gene data show CDR1 as LNHDA and CDR2 as SQIVND (reference sequence).

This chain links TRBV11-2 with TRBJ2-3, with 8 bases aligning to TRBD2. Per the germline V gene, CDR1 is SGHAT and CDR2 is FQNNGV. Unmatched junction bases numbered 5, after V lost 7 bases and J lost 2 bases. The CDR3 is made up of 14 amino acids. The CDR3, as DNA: TGTGCCAGCACCCTGCGGGGGGCCACAGATACGCAGTATTTT. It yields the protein CASTLRGATDTQYF.

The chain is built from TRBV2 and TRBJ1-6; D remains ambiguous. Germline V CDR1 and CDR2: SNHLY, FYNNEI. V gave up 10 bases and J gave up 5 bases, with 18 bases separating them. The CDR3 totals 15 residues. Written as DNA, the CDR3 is TGTGCCACCCAACCCGTCAAAATGCATAATTCACCCCTCCACTTT. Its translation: CATQPVKMHNSPLHF.